This T cell receptor (beta chain) is from a study of blood T cell repertoires in COVID-19. Study-level information: COVID-19 samples from acute and convalescent phases originated in the United States, Italy and Spain. Sample material is recorded as cDNA or gDNA derived from T cells, B-cell-depleted T cells, or PBMCs.

Assay used: immunoSEQ multiplex PCR; TCRdb lists only in-frame clones, some missing. The sample holds some 220,000 clones, over 75% seen once. V was trimmed by 6 bases and J by 7 bases, leaving 14 bases between them. From germline, CDR1 is SGHKS and CDR2 YYEKEE (reference sequence). The CDR3 has 12 residues. This chain links TRBV5-5 with TRBJ2-7; D is unclear. Sequencing was carried out using peripheral blood. The receptor comes from a human donor in a cohort sampled during active COVID-19. The CDR3 DNA reads as TGTGCCAGCATATCTAGAGCTGGGGAGCAGTACTTC. Residues: CASISRAGEQYF. Drawing the rest from reference TRBV5-5 and TRBJ2-7, the complete variable domain is DAGVTQSPTHLIKTRGQQVTLRCSPISGHKSVSWYQQVLGQGPQFIFQYYEKEERGRGNFPDRFSARQFPNYSSELNVNALLLGDSALYLCASISRAGEQYFGPGTRLTVT.